Included here is one T cell receptor beta chain sequence, with context. What it recognizes is unknown. This specimen comes from a study of T cell clones after liver transplantation. Study-level information: TCRbeta sequencing after a pre-transplant mixed lymphocyte reaction identified graft-donor-reactive clones, later tracked in post-transplant blood. Notes on the study in general: The donor-reactive repertoire was only partly measurable in a couple of subjects, lacking donor cells.

Clones were read by immunoSEQ multiplex PCR, and TCRdb kept only the in-frame ones, dropping some. The table lists tens of thousands of clones, about 90% of them singletons. This clonotype was sampled from a human patient who received a liver transplant. Some T cells here may be from the graft donor. Sample: CD8+ T cells from blood, taken 12 months after liver transplant.

The CDR3 DNA reads TGCGCCAGCAGCCAAGAACCCGTGGGAGCGGCCCAAGAGACCCAGTACTTC. Encoded protein: CASSQEPVGAAQETQYF. The V call is TRBV4-1, the J call TRBJ2-5, with D maybe TRBD2 (5 bases). Trimming shortened V by 0 bases and J by 1 base, and 15 bases separated the two germline ends. The CDR3 sequence is 17 residues long. The germline V gene encodes CDR1 MGHRA and CDR2 YSYEKL.